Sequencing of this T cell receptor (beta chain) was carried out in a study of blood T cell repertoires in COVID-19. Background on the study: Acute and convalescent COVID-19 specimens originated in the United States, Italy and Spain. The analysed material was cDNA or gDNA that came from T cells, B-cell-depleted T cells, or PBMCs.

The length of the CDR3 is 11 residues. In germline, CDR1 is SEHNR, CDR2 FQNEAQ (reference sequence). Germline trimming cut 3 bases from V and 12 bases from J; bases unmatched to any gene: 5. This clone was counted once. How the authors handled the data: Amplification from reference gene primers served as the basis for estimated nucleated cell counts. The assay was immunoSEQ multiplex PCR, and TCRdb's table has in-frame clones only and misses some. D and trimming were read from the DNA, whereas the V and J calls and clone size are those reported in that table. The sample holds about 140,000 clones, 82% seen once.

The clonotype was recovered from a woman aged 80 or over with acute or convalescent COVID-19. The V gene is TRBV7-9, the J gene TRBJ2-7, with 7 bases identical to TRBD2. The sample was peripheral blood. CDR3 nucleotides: TGTGCCAGCAGCTTGGGGGGGATGTGGTACTTC. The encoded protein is CASSLGGMWYF.